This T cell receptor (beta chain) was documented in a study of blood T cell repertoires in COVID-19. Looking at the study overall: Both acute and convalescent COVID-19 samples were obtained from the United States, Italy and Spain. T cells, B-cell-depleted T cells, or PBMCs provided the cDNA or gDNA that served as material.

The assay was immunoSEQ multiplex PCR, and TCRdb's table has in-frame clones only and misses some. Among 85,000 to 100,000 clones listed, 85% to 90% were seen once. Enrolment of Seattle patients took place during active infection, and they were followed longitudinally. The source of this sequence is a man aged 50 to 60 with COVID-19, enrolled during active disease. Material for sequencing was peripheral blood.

CDR3 sequence (DNA): TGTGCCAGCAGAGACAAGAGGGTAGGTGAGCAGTTCTTC. Protein sequence: CASRDKRVGEQFF. V and J are TRBV6-5 and TRBJ2-1, with TRBD2 as a possible D gene (5 bases). V lost 6 bases and J 9 bases, leaving 15 bases between the germline ends. CDR1 and CDR2 from the germline V gene are MNHEY and SVGAGI. The CDR3 consists of 13 residues.